Listed below are T cell receptor beta chains from one sample, sequenced in a study of T-cell memory formation after mild COVID-19. TCRdb redid the calling of the 5' RACE reads with MiXCR, one entry per CDR3 protein. The table lists some 200,000 distinct CDR3 sequences, about a fifth of them singletons, with more than 20% in the top ten. Material for sequencing was PBMCs or a T cell subset sorted from them (not recorded which). Receptors originate from an adult woman who had mild COVID-19 (a few samples of this study predate the infection). Cell type and time point are not known. The CDR3 runs from the conserved cysteine through the conserved F or W. A D gene is named only where the DNA matches it firmly. Clone size is stated in some rows and not others, as once, few, many or a class when expanded.

size	V	J	D	CDR3	DNA
few	TRBV12-3/TRBV12-4	TRBJ1-5	NA	CASSFQGPYQPQHF	TGTGCCAGCAGTTTCCAGGGACCGTATCAGCCCCAGCATTTT
few	TRBV12-3/TRBV12-4	TRBJ2-7	TRBD1	CASSRTDRDYEQYF	TGTGCCAGCAGCCGAACGGACAGGGACTACGAGCAGTACTTC
NA	TRBV3-1	TRBJ1-1	NA	CASSQGSRLVF	TGTGCCAGCAGCCAAGGCTCTCGGCTGGTCTTT
NA	TRBV12-3/TRBV12-4	TRBJ2-5	NA	CASSFDSFHQETQYF	TGTGCCAGCAGTTTCGACAGCTTTCACCAAGAGACCCAGTACTTC
NA	TRBV7-7	TRBJ2-7	NA	CASSLSRGSYEQYF	TGTGCCAGCAGCTTAAGTCGGGGCTCCTACGAGCAGTACTTC
NA	TRBV6-4	TRBJ2-3	NA	CASSDSEGATDTQYF	TGTGCCAGCAGTGACTCGGAGGGGGCGACAGATACGCAGTATTTT
few	TRBV5-6	TRBJ1-2	NA	CASSFGLTLEIYGYTF	TGTGCCAGCAGCTTCGGATTGACTTTGGAGATCTATGGCTACACCTTC
NA	TRBV11-2	TRBJ2-7	NA	CASSYGTNEQYF	TGTGCCAGCAGCTACGGGACAAACGAGCAGTACTTC
NA	TRBV11-2	TRBJ2-7	NA	CASSTPPYEQYF	TGTGCCAGCAGCACGCCCCCCTACGAGCAGTACTTC
NA	TRBV7-3	TRBJ2-1	NA	CASSLGLWGNEQFF	TGTGCCAGCAGCCTAGGGTTGTGGGGCAATGAGCAGTTCTTC
few	TRBV7-2	TRBJ2-7	NA	CASSLDSGGGMYEQYF	TGTGCCAGCAGCTTAGATTCGGGCGGAGGGATGTACGAGCAGTACTTC
NA	TRBV12-5	TRBJ2-5	NA	CASGLGTTGWETQYF	TGTGCTAGTGGTTTGGGAACTACAGGGTGGGAGACCCAGTACTTC
NA	TRBV5-6	TRBJ2-1	NA	CASNSGTEKFF	TGTGCCAGCAACTCTGGGACTGAGAAGTTCTTC
few	TRBV5-5	TRBJ2-7	NA	CASSLGQGELYEQYF	TGTGCCAGCAGCTTGGGGCAGGGCGAACTCTACGAGCAGTACTTC
few	TRBV7-2	TRBJ2-6	NA	CASRPVPGANVLTF	TGTGCCAGCCGCCCCGTTCCTGGGGCCAACGTCCTGACTTTC
many	TRBV5-6	TRBJ2-1	NA	CASSLGQDTYNEQFF	TGTGCCAGCAGCTTGGGACAAGATACCTACAATGAGCAGTTCTTC
NA	TRBV6-5	TRBJ2-7	NA	CASSYSAGVGEQYF	TGTGCCAGCAGTTACTCGGCAGGAGTAGGCGAGCAGTACTTC
many	TRBV4-2	TRBJ2-5	NA	CASSQGAPARETQYF	TGTGCCAGCAGCCAAGGTGCTCCGGCGAGAGAGACCCAGTACTTC
few	TRBV5-6	TRBJ1-5	NA	CASSLANRPQHF	TGTGCCAGCAGCTTGGCGAACCGGCCCCAGCATTTT
few	TRBV7-9	TRBJ2-1	NA	CASSFGAEGEQFF	TGTGCCAGCAGCTTCGGGGCAGAGGGTGAGCAGTTCTTC
NA	TRBV9	TRBJ2-1	NA	CASGSAPRDTRPNEQFF	TGTGCCAGCGGGTCGGCACCCCGGGACACCCGACCGAATGAGCAGTTCTTC
NA	TRBV7-6	TRBJ1-6	TRBD1	CASSRGQDPSPLHF	TGTGCCAGCAGCCGGGGACAGGATCCTTCACCCCTCCACTTT
NA	TRBV4-1	TRBJ1-5	TRBD1	CASSQEGGTGDQPQHF	TGCGCAAGCAGCCAAGAAGGGGGAACAGGGGATCAGCCCCAGCATTTT
few	TRBV15	TRBJ2-7	NA	CATSRASGPGVYEQYF	TGTGCCACCAGCAGAGCCTCCGGGCCAGGGGTCTACGAGCAGTACTTC
NA	TRBV18	TRBJ2-7	TRBD1	CASSHRDRRYEQYF	TGTGCCAGCTCGCACCGGGACAGGCGCTACGAGCAGTACTTC
NA	TRBV5-1	TRBJ2-7	TRBD1	CASSPGQGANIEQYF	TGCGCCAGCAGCCCCGGACAGGGGGCGAATATTGAGCAGTACTTC
NA	TRBV6-5	TRBJ1-3	NA	CASSYYGGAGGNTIYF	TGTGCCAGCAGTTACTATGGGGGCGCGGGTGGAAACACCATATATTTT
NA	TRBV3-1	TRBJ1-2	TRBD1	CASSQDPGTGGSNYGYTF	TGTGCCAGCAGCCAAGACCCCGGGACAGGGGGCTCTAACTATGGCTACACCTTC
few	TRBV29-1	TRBJ2-1	NA	CSVDQDEQFF	TGCAGCGTTGACCAGGATGAGCAGTTCTTC
few	TRBV12-3/TRBV12-4	TRBJ2-7	NA	CASSPPRAGSYEQYF	TGTGCCAGCAGTCCCCCGAGGGCAGGATCCTACGAGCAGTACTTC
NA	TRBV20-1	TRBJ2-7	NA	CSARARDTNSYEQYF	TGCAGTGCTAGAGCCAGGGACACCAACTCCTACGAGCAGTACTTC
many	TRBV13	TRBJ2-5	NA	CASSGAQETQYF	TGTGCCAGCAGCGGGGCTCAAGAGACCCAGTACTTC
few	TRBV12-3/TRBV12-4	TRBJ2-1	TRBD1	CASSLALLGQGGNEQFF	TGTGCCAGCAGTTTAGCGCTCCTGGGACAGGGTGGAAATGAGCAGTTCTTC
many	TRBV12-3/TRBV12-4	TRBJ2-7	NA	CASSPYLNYEQYF	TGTGCCAGCAGTCCTTATCTGAACTACGAGCAGTACTTC
NA	TRBV12-5	TRBJ1-5	NA	CASGLGDESNQPQHF	TGTGCTAGTGGTTTAGGAGATGAGAGCAATCAGCCCCAGCATTTT
NA	TRBV6-7	TRBJ2-7	NA	CASPNRALGRTNFEQYF	TGTGCCAGTCCCAACAGGGCGCTAGGACGAACTAATTTCGAGCAGTACTTC
NA	TRBV6-4	TRBJ2-3	TRBD2	CASSALAGSTDTQYF	TGTGCCAGCAGTGCTCTAGCGGGGAGCACAGATACGCAGTATTTT
few	TRBV12-3/TRBV12-4	TRBJ2-7	TRBD2	CASSWGAGRSYEQYF	TGTGCCAGCAGTTGGGGAGCGGGACGCTCCTACGAGCAGTACTTC
few	TRBV11-2	TRBJ2-3	NA	CASSLVGGSDTQYF	TGTGCCAGCAGCTTAGTAGGGGGGTCAGATACGCAGTATTTT
NA	TRBV7-6	TRBJ1-1	TRBD1	CASSLASGGTESFF	TGTGCCAGCAGCTTAGCGTCGGGGGGGACAGAATCTTTCTTT
few	TRBV3-1	TRBJ1-1	NA	CASSQVAGNTEAFF	TGTGCCAGCAGCCAAGTGGCGGGGAACACTGAAGCTTTCTTT
NA	TRBV12-3/TRBV12-4	TRBJ2-1	NA	CASGSGMQFF	TGTGCCAGCGGGTCCGGAATGCAGTTCTTC
NA	TRBV7-9	TRBJ2-3	NA	CASSPRDGEKLTDTQYF	TGTGCCAGCAGCCCCAGGGACGGTGAGAAACTCACAGATACGCAGTATTTT
NA	TRBV7-9	TRBJ1-2	NA	CASSLEPGGYTF	TGTGCCAGCAGCTTAGAACCTGGGGGCTACACCTTC
NA	TRBV19	TRBJ2-2	NA	CASSIVGGPNTGELFF	TGTGCCAGTAGTATAGTCGGGGGGCCGAACACCGGGGAGCTGTTTTTT
few	TRBV4-3	TRBJ2-2	NA	CASSLDRAGELFF	TGCGCCAGCAGCCTCGATCGGGCCGGGGAGCTGTTTTTT
NA	TRBV6-2/TRBV6-3	TRBJ2-7	NA	CASSYLEYEQYF	TGTGCCAGCAGTTACCTCGAGTACGAGCAGTACTTC
few	TRBV29-1	TRBJ2-1	TRBD2	CSVDGTSGSYNEQFF	TGCAGCGTTGACGGGACTAGCGGGAGTTACAATGAGCAGTTCTTC
NA	TRBV27	TRBJ1-5	NA	CASSPTGWSSQPQHF	TGTGCCAGCAGTCCTACAGGGTGGAGCAGTCAGCCCCAGCATTTT
NA	TRBV20-1	TRBJ1-2	TRBD1	CSADRGAYGYTF	TGCAGTGCGGACAGGGGAGCCTATGGCTACACCTTC
few	TRBV7-9	TRBJ2-1	TRBD2	CASSLEWLAGDQEQFF	TGTGCCAGCAGCTTAGAGTGGCTAGCGGGAGATCAAGAGCAGTTCTTC
few	TRBV7-8	TRBJ2-1	TRBD2	CASSLEIYSGSDEQFF	TGTGCCAGCAGCTTAGAGATTTATAGCGGGAGTGATGAGCAGTTCTTC
NA	TRBV23-1	TRBJ1-1	NA	CASPRRGAIEAFF	TGCGCCAGCCCCCGGCGGGGGGCAATCGAAGCTTTCTTT
few	TRBV24-1	TRBJ1-1	NA	CATSAWGGEAFF	TGTGCCACCAGCGCCTGGGGGGGCGAAGCTTTCTTT
NA	TRBV5-1	TRBJ2-1	TRBD1	CASSPFGDRGLMGQFF	TGCGCCAGCAGCCCCTTTGGGGACAGGGGGCTAATGGGGCAGTTCTTC
few	TRBV20-1	TRBJ2-1	TRBD2	CSAWVGGSPHDEQFF	TGCAGTGCCTGGGTGGGCGGGAGTCCCCACGATGAGCAGTTCTTC
NA	TRBV29-1	TRBJ2-2	NA	CSVEVANTGELFF	TGCAGCGTGGAAGTCGCGAACACCGGGGAGCTGTTTTTT
NA	TRBV7-9	TRBJ2-7	NA	CASSLFSGPRSYEQYF	TGTGCCAGCAGCTTGTTTTCAGGGCCACGCTCCTACGAGCAGTACTTC
NA	TRBV7-9	TRBJ1-2	NA	CASSSIGGAYGYTF	TGTGCCAGCAGCTCTATCGGGGGGGCGTATGGCTACACCTTC
NA	TRBV12-3/TRBV12-4	TRBJ2-7	NA	CASSLIGLGEQYF	TGTGCCAGCAGTTTAATAGGCCTGGGCGAGCAGTACTTC